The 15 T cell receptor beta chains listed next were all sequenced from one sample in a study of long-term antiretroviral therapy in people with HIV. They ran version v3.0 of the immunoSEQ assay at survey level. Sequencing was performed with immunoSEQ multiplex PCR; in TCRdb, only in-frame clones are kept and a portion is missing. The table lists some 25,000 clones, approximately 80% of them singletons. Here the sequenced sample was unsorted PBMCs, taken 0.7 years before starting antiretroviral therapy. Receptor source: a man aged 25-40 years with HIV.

CDR3 DNA: TGTGCCAGTAGCGGGGAAGATACGCAGTATTTT. Translation: CASSGEDTQYF. The V and J genes are TRBV11-3 and TRBJ2-3, with 8 positions matching TRBD2. The CDR3 covers 11 residues. Germline-derived CDR1 and CDR2 are SGHNT and YENEEA. The trim removed 9 bases at V and 5 bases at J, leaving 1 base unmatched.

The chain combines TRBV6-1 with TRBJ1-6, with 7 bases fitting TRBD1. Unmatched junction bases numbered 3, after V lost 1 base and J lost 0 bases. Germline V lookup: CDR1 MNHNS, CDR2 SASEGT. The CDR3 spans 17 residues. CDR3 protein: CASSEVTGSSYNSPLHF. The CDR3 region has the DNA TGTGCCAGCAGTGAAGTGACAGGGAGCTCCTATAATTCACCCCTCCACTTT.

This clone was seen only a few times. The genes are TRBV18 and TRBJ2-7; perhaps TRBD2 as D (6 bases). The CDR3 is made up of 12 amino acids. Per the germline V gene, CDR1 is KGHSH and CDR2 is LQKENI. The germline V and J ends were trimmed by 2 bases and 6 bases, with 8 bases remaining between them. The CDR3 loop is CASSPLGGEQYF. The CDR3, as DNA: TGTGCCAGCTCACCATTGGGGGGCGAGCAGTACTTC.

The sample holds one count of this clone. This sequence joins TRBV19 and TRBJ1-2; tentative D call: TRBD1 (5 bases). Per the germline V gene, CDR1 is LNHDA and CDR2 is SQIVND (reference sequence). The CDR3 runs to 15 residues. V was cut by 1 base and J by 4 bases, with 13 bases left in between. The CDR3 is CASSIGRSGGYGYTF. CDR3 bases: TGTGCCAGTAGTATAGGAAGGAGCGGGGGCTATGGCTACACCTTC.

This chain's CDR3 is CASSPAGAGTEAFF. CDR3 DNA: TGTGCCAGCAGCCCAGCGGGGGCTGGCACTGAAGCTTTCTTT. The chain carries TRBV11-2 and TRBJ1-1; D perhaps matches TRBD1 (6 bases). The CDR3 runs to 14 residues. Trimming took 5 bases from V and 4 from J, leaving 14 bases between them. CDR1 and CDR2 (germline): SGHAT, FQNNGV.

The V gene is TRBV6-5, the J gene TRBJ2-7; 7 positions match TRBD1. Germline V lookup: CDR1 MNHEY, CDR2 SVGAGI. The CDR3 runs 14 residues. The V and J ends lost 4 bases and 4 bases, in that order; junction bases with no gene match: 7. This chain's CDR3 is CASSSRKQGYEQYF. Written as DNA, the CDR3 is TGTGCCAGCAGTTCTAGGAAACAGGGGTACGAGCAGTACTTC.

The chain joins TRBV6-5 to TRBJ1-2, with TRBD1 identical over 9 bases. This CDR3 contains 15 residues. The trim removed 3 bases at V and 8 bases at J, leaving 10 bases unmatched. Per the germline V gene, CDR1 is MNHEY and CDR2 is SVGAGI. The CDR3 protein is CASSYFGQGLGGYTF. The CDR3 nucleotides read TGTGCCAGCAGTTATTTTGGACAGGGGCTCGGAGGCTACACCTTC.

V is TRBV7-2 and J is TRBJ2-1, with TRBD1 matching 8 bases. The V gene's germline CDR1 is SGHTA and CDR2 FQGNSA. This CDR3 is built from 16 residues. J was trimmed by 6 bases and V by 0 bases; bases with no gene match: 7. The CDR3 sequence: CASSLARTGSTNEQFF. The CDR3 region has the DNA TGTGCCAGCAGCTTAGCGCGGACAGGGAGTACCAATGAGCAGTTCTTC. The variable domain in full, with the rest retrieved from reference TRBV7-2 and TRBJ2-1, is GAGVSQSPSNKVTEKGKDVELRCDPISGHTALYWYRQSLGQGLEFLIYFQGNSAPDKSGLPSDRFSAERTGGSVSTLTIQRTQQEDSAVYLCASSLARTGSTNEQFFGPGTRLTVL.

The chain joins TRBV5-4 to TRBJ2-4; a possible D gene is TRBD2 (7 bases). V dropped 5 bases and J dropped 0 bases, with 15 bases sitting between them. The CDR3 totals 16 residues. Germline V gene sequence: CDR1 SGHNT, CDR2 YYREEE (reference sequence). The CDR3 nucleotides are TGTGCCAGCAGTGAAGGGGGGGCCCTAGCCAAAAACATTCAGTACTTC. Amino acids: CASSEGGALAKNIQYF.

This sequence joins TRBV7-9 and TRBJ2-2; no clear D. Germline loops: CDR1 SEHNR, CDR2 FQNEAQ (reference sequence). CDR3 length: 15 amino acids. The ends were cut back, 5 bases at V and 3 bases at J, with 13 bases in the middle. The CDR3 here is CASSLGVVDTGELFF. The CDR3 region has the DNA TGTGCCAGCAGCCTCGGTGTAGTGGACACCGGGGAGCTGTTTTTT.

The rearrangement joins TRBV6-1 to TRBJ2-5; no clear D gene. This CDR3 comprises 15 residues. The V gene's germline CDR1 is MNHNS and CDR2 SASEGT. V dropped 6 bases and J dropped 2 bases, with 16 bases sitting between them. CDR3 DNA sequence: TGTGCCAGCAGCTTGGCGGCCGGCGAACAAGAGACCCAGTACTTC. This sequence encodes CASSLAAGEQETQYF.

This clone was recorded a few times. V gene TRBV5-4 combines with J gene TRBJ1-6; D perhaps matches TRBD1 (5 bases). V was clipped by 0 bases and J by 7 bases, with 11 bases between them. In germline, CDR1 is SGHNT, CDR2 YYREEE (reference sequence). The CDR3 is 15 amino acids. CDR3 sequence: CASSLASGQNSPLHF. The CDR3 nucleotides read TGTGCCAGCAGCTTGGCTTCAGGGCAGAATTCACCCCTCCACTTT.

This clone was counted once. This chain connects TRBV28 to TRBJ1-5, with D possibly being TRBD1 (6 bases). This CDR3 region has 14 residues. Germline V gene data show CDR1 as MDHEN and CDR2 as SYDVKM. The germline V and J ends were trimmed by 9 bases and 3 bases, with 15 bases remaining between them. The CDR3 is CASCSDRNNQPQHF. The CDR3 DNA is TGTGCCAGTTGTTCGGACAGAAACAATCAGCCCCAGCATTTT.

Here the CDR3 reads CASSPGLADTDTQYF. The CDR3 DNA reads TGTGCCAGCAGTCCGGGACTAGCGGACACAGATACGCAGTATTTT. This chain joins TRBV28 and TRBJ2-3, with 11 bases fitting TRBD2. Per the germline V gene, CDR1 is MDHEN and CDR2 is SYDVKM. This CDR3 spans 15 amino acids. After removal of 5 bases from V and 2 bases from J, the junction contained 3 bases not matched to a gene.

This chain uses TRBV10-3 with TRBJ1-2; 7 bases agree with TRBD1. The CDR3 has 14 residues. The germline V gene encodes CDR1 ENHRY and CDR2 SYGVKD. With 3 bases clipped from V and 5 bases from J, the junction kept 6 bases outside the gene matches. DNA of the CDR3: TGTGCCATCAGTGACCTGGGACAGTTTTATGGCTACACCTTC. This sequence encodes CAISDLGQFYGYTF.